The present entry profiles one T cell receptor (beta chain) with its context. Its antigen is undetermined. Sequencing used immunoSEQ multiplex PCR; TCRdb keeps in-frame clones, though not all of them. The profile covers over 4,500 clones, with roughly 79% appearing a single time and about 7% taken by the ten largest. CDR1 and CDR2 (germline): MNHEY, SVGAGI. The CDR3 length is 16 residues. Deletions cut 2 bases from V and 5 bases from J, with 18 bases between. The data originate from a study of immune evolution from preneoplasia to lung adenocarcinoma. Study findings and constraints: From normal lung to invasive adenocarcinoma, top clone frequencies appeared to decrease. Normal lung had highest clonality; later lesions appeared denser, more diverse.

The receptor comes from a person aged 60-79 years with lung adenocarcinoma. The sample was FFPE minimally invasive lung adenocarcinoma tissue. The chain combines TRBV6-5 with TRBJ2-5; D could derive from TRBD1 or TRBD2 (6 bases each). CDR3 residues: CASSYAGVNGGETQYF. The CDR3 DNA follows: TGTGCCAGCAGTTACGCAGGGGTTAATGGGGGGGAGACCCAGTACTTC.